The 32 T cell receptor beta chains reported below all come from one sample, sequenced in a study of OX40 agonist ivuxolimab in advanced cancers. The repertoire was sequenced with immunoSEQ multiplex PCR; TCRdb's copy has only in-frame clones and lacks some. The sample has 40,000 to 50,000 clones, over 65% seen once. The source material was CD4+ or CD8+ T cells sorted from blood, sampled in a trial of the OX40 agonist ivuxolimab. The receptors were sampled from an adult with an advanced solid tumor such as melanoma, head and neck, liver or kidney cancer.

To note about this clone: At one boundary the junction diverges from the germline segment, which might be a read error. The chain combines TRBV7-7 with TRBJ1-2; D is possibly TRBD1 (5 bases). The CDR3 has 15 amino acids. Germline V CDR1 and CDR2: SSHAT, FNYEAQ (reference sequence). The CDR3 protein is CASSFKSGDDNGYTF. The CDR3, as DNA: TGTGCTAGCAGCTTTAAGTCGGGGGACGATAATGGCTACACCTTC.

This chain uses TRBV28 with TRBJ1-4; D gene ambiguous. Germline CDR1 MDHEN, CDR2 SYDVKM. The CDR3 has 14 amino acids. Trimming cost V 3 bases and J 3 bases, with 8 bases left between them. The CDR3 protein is CASSFGVPNEKLFF. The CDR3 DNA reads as TGTGCCAGCAGTTTCGGGGTGCCTAATGAAAAACTGTTTTTT.

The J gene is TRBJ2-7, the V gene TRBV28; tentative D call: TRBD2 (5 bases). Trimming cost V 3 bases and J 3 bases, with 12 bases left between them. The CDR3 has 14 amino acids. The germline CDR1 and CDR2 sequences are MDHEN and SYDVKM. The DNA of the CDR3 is TGTGCCAGCAGTTTTACCGGGATTCTCTACGAGCAGTACTTC. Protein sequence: CASSFTGILYEQYF. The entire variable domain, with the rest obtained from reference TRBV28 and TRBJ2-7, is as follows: DVKVTQSSRYLVKRTGEKVFLECVQDMDHENMFWYRQDPGLGLRLIYFSYDVKMKEKGDIPEGYSVSREKKERFSLILESASTNQTSMYLCASSFTGILYEQYFGPGTRLTVT.

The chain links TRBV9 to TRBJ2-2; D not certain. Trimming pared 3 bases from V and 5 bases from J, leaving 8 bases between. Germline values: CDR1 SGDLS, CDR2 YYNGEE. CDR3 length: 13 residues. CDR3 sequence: CASSDEWTGELFF. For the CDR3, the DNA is TGTGCCAGCAGCGATGAATGGACCGGGGAGCTGTTTTTT.

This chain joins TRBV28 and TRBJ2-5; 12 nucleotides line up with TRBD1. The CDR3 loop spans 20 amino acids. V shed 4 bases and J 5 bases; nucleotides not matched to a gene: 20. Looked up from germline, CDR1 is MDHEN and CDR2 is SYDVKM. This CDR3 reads CASSSDEPGQGARGGETQYF. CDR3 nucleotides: TGTGCCAGCAGTTCCGACGAACCGGGACAGGGGGCGAGGGGTGGTGAGACCCAGTACTTC.

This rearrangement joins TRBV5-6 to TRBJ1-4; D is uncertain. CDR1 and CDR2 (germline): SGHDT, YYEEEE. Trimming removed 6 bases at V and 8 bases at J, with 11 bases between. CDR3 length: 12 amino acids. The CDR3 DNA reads TGTGCCAGCACCGAGGTCGGCGAAAAACTGTTTTTT. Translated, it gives CASTEVGEKLFF.

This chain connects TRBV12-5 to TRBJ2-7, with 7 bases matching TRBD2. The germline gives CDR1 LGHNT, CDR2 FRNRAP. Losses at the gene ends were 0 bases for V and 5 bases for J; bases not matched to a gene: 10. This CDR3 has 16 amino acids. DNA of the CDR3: TGTGCTAGTGGTTTGGTAGGGGCGGGGGATATCCACGAGCAGTACTTC. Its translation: CASGLVGAGDIHEQYF.

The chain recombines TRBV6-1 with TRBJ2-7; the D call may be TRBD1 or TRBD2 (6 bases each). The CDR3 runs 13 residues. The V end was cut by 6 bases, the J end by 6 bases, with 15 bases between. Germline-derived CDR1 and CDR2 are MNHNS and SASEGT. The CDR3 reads CASRPLGGFEQYF. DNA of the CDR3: TGTGCCAGCAGGCCCCTAGGGGGGTTCGAGCAGTACTTC.

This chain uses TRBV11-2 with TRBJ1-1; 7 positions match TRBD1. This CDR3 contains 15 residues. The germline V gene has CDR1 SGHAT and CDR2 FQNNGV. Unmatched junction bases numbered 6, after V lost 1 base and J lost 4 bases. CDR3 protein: CASSLAYRGGTEAFF. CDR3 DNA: TGTGCCAGCAGCTTAGCGTACAGGGGAGGCACTGAAGCTTTCTTT. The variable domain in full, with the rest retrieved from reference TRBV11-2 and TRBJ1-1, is EAGVAQSPRYKIIEKRQSVAFWCNPISGHATLYWYQQILGQGPKLLIQFQNNGVVDDSQLPKDRFSAERLKGVDSTLKIQPAKLEDSAVYLCASSLAYRGGTEAFFGQGTRLTVV.

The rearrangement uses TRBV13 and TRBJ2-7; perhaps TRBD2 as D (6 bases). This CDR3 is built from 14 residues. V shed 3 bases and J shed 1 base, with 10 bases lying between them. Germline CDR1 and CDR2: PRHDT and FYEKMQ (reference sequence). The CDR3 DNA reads TGTGCCAGCAGCTTTCAAGGGAGGTCCTACGAGCAGTACTTC. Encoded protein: CASSFQGRSYEQYF. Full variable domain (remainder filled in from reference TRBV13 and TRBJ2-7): AAGVIQSPRHLIKEKRETATLKCYPIPRHDTVYWYQQGPGQDPQFLISFYEKMQSDKGSIPDRFSAQQFSDYHSELNMSSLELGDSALYFCASSFQGRSYEQYFGPGTRLTVT.

In DNA form, the CDR3 reads TGTGCCAGCAGCCAAGGGGGGGCGGGACTCATCACAGATACGCAGTATTTT. Protein: CASSQGGAGLITDTQYF. The chain combines TRBV11-1 with TRBJ2-3, with a possible D match to TRBD2 (7 bases). Trimming removed 5 bases at V and 2 bases at J, with 20 bases between. There are 17 residues in the CDR3. The germline V gene has CDR1 SGHAT and CDR2 FQDESV (reference sequence).

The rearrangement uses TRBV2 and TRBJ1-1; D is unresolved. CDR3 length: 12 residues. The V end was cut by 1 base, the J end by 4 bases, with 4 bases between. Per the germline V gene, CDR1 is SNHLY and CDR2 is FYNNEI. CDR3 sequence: CASSEGSTEAFF. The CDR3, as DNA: TGTGCCAGCAGTGAAGGGTCCACTGAAGCTTTCTTT.

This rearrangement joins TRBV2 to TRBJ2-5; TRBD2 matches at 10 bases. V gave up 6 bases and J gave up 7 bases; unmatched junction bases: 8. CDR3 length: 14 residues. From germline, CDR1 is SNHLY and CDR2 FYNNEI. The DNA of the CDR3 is TGTGCCAGCAGGAGGAGCGGGGGGGTCGGGACCCAGTACTTC. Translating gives CASRRSGGVGTQYF.

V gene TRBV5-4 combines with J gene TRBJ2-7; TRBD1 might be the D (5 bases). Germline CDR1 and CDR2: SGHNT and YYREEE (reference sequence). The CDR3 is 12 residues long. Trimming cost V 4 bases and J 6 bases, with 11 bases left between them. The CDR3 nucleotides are TGTGCCAGCAGCGGACACTCTCCCGAGCAGTACTTC. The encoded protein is CASSGHSPEQYF.

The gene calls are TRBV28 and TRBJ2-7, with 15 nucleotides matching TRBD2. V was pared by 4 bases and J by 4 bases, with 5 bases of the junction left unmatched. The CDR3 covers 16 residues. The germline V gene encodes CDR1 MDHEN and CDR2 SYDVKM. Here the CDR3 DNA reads TGTGCCAGCAGTTCGGCGGGACTAGCGGGAGGATACGAGCAGTACTTC. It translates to CASSSAGLAGGYEQYF. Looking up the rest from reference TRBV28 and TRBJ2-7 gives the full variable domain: DVKVTQSSRYLVKRTGEKVFLECVQDMDHENMFWYRQDPGLGLRLIYFSYDVKMKEKGDIPEGYSVSREKKERFSLILESASTNQTSMYLCASSSAGLAGGYEQYFGPGTRLTVT.

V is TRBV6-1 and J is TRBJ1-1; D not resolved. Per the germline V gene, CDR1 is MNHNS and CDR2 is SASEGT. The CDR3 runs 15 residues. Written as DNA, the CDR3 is TGTGCAGTTGGGGAGGAGTGGGTCATGAACACTGAAGCTTTCTTT. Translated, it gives CAVGEEWVMNTEAFF.

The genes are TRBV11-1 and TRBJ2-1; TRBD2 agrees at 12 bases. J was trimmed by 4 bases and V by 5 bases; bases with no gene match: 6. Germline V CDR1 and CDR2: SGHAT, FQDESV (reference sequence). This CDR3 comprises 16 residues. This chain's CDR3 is CASSPGTSGYYNEQFF. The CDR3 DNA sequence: TGTGCCAGCAGCCCGGGGACTAGCGGGTATTACAATGAGCAGTTCTTC.

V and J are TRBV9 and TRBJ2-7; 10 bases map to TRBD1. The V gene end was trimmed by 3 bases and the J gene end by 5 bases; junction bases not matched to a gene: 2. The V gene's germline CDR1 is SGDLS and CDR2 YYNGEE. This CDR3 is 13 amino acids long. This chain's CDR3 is CASSAGQGDEQYF. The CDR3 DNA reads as TGTGCCAGCAGCGCCGGACAGGGGGACGAGCAGTACTTC. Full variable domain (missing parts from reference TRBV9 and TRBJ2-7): DSGVTQTPKHLITATGQRVTLRCSPRSGDLSVYWYQQSLDQGLQFLIQYYNGEERAKGNILERFSAQQFPDLHSELNLSSLELGDSALYFCASSAGQGDEQYFGPGTRLTVT.

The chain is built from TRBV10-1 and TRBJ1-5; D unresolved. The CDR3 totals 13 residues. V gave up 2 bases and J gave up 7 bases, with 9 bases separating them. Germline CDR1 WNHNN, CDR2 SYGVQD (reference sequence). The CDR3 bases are TGCGCCAGCAGTGAGGGGGTCGAGCAGCCCCAGCATTTT. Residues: CASSEGVEQPQHF.

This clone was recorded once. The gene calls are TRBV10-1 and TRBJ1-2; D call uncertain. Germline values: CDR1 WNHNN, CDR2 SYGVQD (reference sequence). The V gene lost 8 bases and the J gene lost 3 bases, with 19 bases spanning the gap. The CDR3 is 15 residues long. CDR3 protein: CASLFLQRNDYGYTF. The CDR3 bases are TGCGCCAGCCTCTTTTTACAGCGGAACGACTATGGCTACACCTTC.

This CDR3 reads CASSKFDSQETQYF. In DNA form, the CDR3 reads TGCGCCAGCAGTAAGTTCGACAGCCAAGAGACCCAGTACTTC. The rearrangement uses TRBV5-1 and TRBJ2-5, with D tentatively TRBD1 (5 bases). V was cut by 5 bases and J by 1 base, with 12 bases left in between. The CDR3 length is 14 residues. The germline CDR1 and CDR2 sequences are SGHRS and YFSETQ.

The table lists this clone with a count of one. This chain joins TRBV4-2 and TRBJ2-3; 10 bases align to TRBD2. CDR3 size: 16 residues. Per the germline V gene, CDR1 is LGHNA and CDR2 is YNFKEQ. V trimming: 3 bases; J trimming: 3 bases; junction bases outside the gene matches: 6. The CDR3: CASSQVAGGGTDTQYF. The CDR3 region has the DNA TGTGCCAGCAGCCAGGTAGCGGGAGGAGGGACAGATACGCAGTATTTT.

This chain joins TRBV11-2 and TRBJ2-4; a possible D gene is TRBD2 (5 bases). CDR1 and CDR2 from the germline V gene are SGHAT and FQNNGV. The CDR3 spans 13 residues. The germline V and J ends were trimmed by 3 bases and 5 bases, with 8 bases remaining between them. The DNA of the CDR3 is TGTGCCAGCAGCTTCGGGAACCAAAACATTCAGTACTTC. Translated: CASSFGNQNIQYF.

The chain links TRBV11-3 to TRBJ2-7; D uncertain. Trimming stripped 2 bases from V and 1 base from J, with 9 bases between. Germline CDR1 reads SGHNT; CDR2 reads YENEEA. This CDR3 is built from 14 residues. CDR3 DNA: TGTGCCAGCAGCTTAATTGGTCAGTCCTACGAGCAGTACTTC. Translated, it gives CASSLIGQSYEQYF.

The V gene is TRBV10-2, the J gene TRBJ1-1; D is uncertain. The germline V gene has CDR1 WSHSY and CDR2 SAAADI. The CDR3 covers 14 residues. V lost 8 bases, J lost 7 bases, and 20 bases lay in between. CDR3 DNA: TGCGCCAGCCGCCGCCGAGAAGGGATCGGTGAAGCTTTCTTT. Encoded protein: CASRRREGIGEAFF.

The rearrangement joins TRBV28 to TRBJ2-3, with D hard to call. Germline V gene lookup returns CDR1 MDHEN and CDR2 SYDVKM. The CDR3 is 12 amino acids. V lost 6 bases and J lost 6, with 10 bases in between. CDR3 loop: CASSRDVDTQYF. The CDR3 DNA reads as TGTGCCAGCAGCCGAGATGTGGATACGCAGTATTTT.

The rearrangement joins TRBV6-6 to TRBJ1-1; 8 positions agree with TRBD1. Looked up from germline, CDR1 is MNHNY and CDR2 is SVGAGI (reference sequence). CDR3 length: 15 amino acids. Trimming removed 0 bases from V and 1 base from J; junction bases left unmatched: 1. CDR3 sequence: CASSYSQGANTEAFF. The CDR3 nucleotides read TGTGCCAGCAGTTACTCCCAGGGGGCGAACACTGAAGCTTTCTTT.

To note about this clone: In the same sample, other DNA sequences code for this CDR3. CDR3 DNA: TGTGCCAGCAGTCCATTAGGAGGGCTAAAAAACTATGGCTACACCTTC. It specifies CASSPLGGLKNYGYTF. This chain connects TRBV27 to TRBJ1-2; no definite D call. Trimming removed 5 bases at V and 2 bases at J, with 18 bases between. The CDR3 sequence is 16 residues long. Germline CDR1 MNHEY, CDR2 SMNVEV (reference sequence).

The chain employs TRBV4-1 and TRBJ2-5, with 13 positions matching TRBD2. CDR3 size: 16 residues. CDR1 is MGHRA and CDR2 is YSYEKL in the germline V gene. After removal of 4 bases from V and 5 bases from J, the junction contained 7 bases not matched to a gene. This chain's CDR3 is CASSPGLAGDWETQYF. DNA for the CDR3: TGCGCCAGCAGCCCTGGACTAGCGGGAGATTGGGAGACCCAGTACTTC.

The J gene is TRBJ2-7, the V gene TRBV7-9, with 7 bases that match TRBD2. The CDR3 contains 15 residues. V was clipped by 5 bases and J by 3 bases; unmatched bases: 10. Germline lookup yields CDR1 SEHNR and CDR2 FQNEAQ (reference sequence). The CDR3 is CASSNPGWGGYEQYF. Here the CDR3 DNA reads TGTGCCAGCAGCAACCCAGGGTGGGGGGGCTACGAGCAGTACTTC.

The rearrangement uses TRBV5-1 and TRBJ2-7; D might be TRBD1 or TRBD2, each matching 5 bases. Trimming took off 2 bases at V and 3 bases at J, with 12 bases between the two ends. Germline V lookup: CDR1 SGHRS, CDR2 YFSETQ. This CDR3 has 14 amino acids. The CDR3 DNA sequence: TGCGCCAGCAGCTTAGGGACGGAGATCTACGAGCAGTACTTC. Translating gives CASSLGTEIYEQYF.

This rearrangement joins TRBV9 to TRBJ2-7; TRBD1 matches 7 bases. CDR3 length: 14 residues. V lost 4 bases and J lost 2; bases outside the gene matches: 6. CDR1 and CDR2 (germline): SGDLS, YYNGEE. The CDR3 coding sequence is TGTGCCAGCAGCCCCCACCAGGGGGCCTACGAGCAGTACTTC. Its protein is CASSPHQGAYEQYF.